This T cell receptor beta chain derives from a study of OX40 agonist ivuxolimab in advanced cancers. Study details: Among those treated, three patients had partial responses, one with hepatocellular carcinoma and two with cutaneous melanoma.

Produced via immunoSEQ multiplex PCR; TCRdb's table is partial and in-frame only. The sample shows 15,000 to 20,000 clones, roughly 80% of them seen only once. V gave up 4 bases and J gave up 3 bases, with 11 bases separating them. This CDR3 is built from 13 residues. Germline values: CDR1 SGHRS, CDR2 YFSETQ. Drawing of blood for sampling happened at baseline, at cycle 4 day 1, and at cycle 7 day 1. As regards this clone: Its antigen is as yet unknown.

Overall study findings and caveats: The study found among the lowest clonal expansion in partial responders at 0.1-3.0 mg/kg.

The receptor's source is an adult with an advanced solid tumor such as melanoma, head and neck, liver or kidney cancer. This specimen consisted of CD4+ or CD8+ T cells sorted from blood, obtained in a trial of the OX40 agonist ivuxolimab. The chain links TRBV5-1 to TRBJ2-7; D might be TRBD1 (5 bases). CDR3 sequence: CASSLGPYYEQYF. CDR3 nucleotides: TGCGCCAGCAGCCTGGGGCCGTACTACGAGCAGTACTTC.